Listed here are 15 T cell receptor beta chains from one sample, sequenced in a study of tumor and adjacent non-tumor tissue in lung cancer. RNA was extracted from bulk tissue without any cell sorting. Three rounds of nested PCR, following a modified ARM-PCR protocol, produced the TCRbeta library. TCRdb passed the multiplex PCR reads through MiXCR, listing each CDR3 protein once. The data show about 200,000 distinct CDR3 sequences, less than 80% seen once. Material: lung tumor tissue. These receptors all stem from a man between 60 and 70 years old with non-small cell lung cancer.

This clonotype was observed a handful of times. This may be a read error: a much more frequent sequence differs by one nucleotide. This rearrangement joins TRBV11-3 to TRBJ2-5; D gene uncertain. The CDR3 is made up of 14 amino acids. Germline values: CDR1 SGHNT, CDR2 YENEEA. CDR3 sequence: CVSSLARSQETQYF. The CDR3, as DNA: TGTGTCAGCAGCTTAGCACGGTCCCAAGAGACCCAGTACTTC.

As concerns this clonotype: A much larger clone lies a single base off, so this may be a read error. The chain links TRBV14 to TRBJ1-2, with TRBD1 as a possible D gene (5 bases). The CDR3 totals 14 residues. The germline gives CDR1 SGHDN, CDR2 FVKESK. Here the CDR3 reads CTSSQVTGVYGYTF. CDR3 DNA sequence: TGTACCAGCAGCCAAGTAACAGGAGTCTATGGCTACACCTTC.

Of note for this clonotype: The CDR3 ends on some other residue instead of the conserved phenylalanine or tryptophan, so this is likely a read error. The chain links TRBV28 to TRBJ2-7, with TRBD2 identical over 13 bases. CDR1 and CDR2 (germline): MDHEN, SYDVKM. The CDR3 has 16 amino acids. After removal of 4 bases from V and 2 bases from J, the junction contained 5 bases not matched to a gene. In DNA, the CDR3 is TGTGCCAGCAGTTGGACTAGCGGGGGCCGTACCTACGAGCAGTACCTC. This translates into CASSWTSGGRTYEQYL.

The genes are TRBV20-1 and TRBJ2-7; 9 bases line up with TRBD2. The ends lost 6 bases at V and 7 bases at J; junction bases unmatched: 7. The CDR3 length is 12 residues. In germline, CDR1 is DFQATT, CDR2 SNEGSKA (reference sequence). DNA of the CDR3: TGCAGTGCCTCCCCTAGCGGGGTGGAGCAGTACTTC. Its protein product is CSASPSGVEQYF.

Details on this clonotype: One junction end does not reproduce the germline sequence, and a read error may be involved. This chain uses TRBV11-2 with TRBJ1-1, with no clear D. CDR1 is SGHAT and CDR2 is FQNNGV in the germline V gene. The CDR3 has 14 residues. The CDR3 coding sequence is TGTGTCAGCAGCTTAGTCGGGAGCGACACTGAAGCTTTCTTT. The encoded protein is CVSSLVGSDTEAFF.

V gene TRBV5-1 combines with J gene TRBJ1-2; 8 bases agree with TRBD1. Germline CDR1 is SGHRS and CDR2 is YFSETQ. The CDR3 is 15 amino acids. Trimming removed 4 bases from V and 3 bases from J; junction bases left unmatched: 8. The CDR3 DNA follows: TGCGCCAGCAGCCGGGACGGACAGGGCTACTATGGCTACACCTTC. It specifies CASSRDGQGYYGYTF. The whole variable domain, remainder taken from reference TRBV5-1 and TRBJ1-2, is KAGVTQTPRYLIKTRGQQVTLSCSPISGHRSVSWYQQTPGQGLQFLFEYFSETQRNKGNFPGRFSGRQFSNSRSEMNVSTLELGDSALYLCASSRDGQGYYGYTFGSGTRLTVV.

About this clonotype: At one end the junction does not follow the germline gene, possibly because of a read error. This rearrangement joins TRBV6-5 to TRBJ1-2, with 9 positions matching TRBD1. CDR1 and CDR2 from the germline V gene are MNHEY and SVGAGI. The CDR3 length is 15 residues. The CDR3 reads CPSSYSGQGSVGYTF. The CDR3 DNA is TGTCCCAGCAGTTACTCGGGACAGGGATCTGTCGGCTACACCTTC.

This clonotype was counted ten times or more. The chain is built from TRBV12-3 or TRBV12-4 and TRBJ2-4; 8 positions agree with TRBD1. The CDR3 contains 15 residues. After removal of 2 bases from V and 8 bases from J, the junction contained 8 bases not matched to a gene. The CDR3 region has the DNA TGTGCCAGCAGTTTACGGACAGGGCGAGGGGACATTCAGTACTTC. It is translated as CASSLRTGRGDIQYF.

Regarding this clonotype: This may be a read error: a much more frequent sequence differs by one nucleotide. The gene calls are TRBV4-2 and TRBJ2-1, with no clear D. There are 12 residues in the CDR3. Trimming removed 0 bases from V and 11 bases from J, with 8 bases in between. Germline CDR1 LGHNA, CDR2 YNFKEQ. Here the CDR3 reads CASSQDQNQQFF. The CDR3 DNA reads as TGTGCCAGCAGCCAAGATCAGAATCAGCAGTTCTTC.

Turning to this clonotype: A much larger clonotype is one base distant, so this may be a read error. This chain uses TRBV4-1 with TRBJ1-3; tentative D call: TRBD1 (5 bases). V was trimmed by 1 base and J by 2 bases, leaving 9 bases between them. This CDR3 region has 15 residues. In germline, CDR1 is MGHRA, CDR2 YSYEKL. CDR3 sequence reads: CASSQGLTAGNTIYF. CDR3 in DNA: TGCGCCAGCAGCCAAGGTTTGACAGCTGGAAACACCATATATTTT.

With regard to this clonotype: The CDR3 ends on some other residue instead of the conserved phenylalanine or tryptophan, so this is likely a read error. The chain combines TRBV4-2 with TRBJ2-2; 8 positions match TRBD2. Looked up from germline, CDR1 is LGHNA and CDR2 is YNFKEQ. After removal of 3 bases from V and 5 bases from J, the junction contained 11 bases not matched to a gene. CDR3 length: 17 amino acids. The CDR3 loop is CASSHLGAGGNTGELFI. CDR3 DNA sequence: TGTGCCAGCAGCCACCTGGGGGCGGGGGGTAATACCGGGGAGCTGTTTATT.

In the case of this clonotype: A read error may be the cause here, since a much bigger clone is one base away. This chain uses TRBV29-1 with TRBJ2-2; D is possibly TRBD1 or TRBD2 (5 bases each). The CDR3 runs 13 residues. The germline CDR1 and CDR2 sequences are SQVTM and ANQGSEA. The CDR3 spells CSGGQLNTGEPFF. CDR3 in DNA: TGCAGCGGAGGACAATTGAACACCGGGGAGCCGTTTTTT.

In regard to this clonotype: One junction end does not reproduce the germline sequence, and a read error may be involved. The rearrangement links TRBV4-2 to TRBJ2-1, with D tentatively TRBD2 (6 bases). Germline-derived CDR1 and CDR2 are LGHNA and YNFKEQ. This CDR3 has 16 amino acids. CDR3 coding DNA: TGTGCCAGCAGCCAGTCTGGGGGGTGGGGATACAATGAACAGTCCTTC. It yields the protein CASSQSGGWGYNEQSF.

As concerns this clonotype: The junction departs from germline at one end; a sequencing error may be responsible. This rearrangement joins TRBV20-1 to TRBJ2-7; 11 bases map to TRBD1. CDR3 length: 14 amino acids. CDR1 and CDR2 from the germline V gene are DFQATT and SNEGSKA (reference sequence). The DNA of the CDR3 is TGCAGTGCTTATTCCGGGACAGGGGGGTACGAGCAGTATTTC. Translated: CSAYSGTGGYEQYF.

Concerning this clonotype itself: This clone may be a read error of a much larger clone one base away. The rearrangement joins TRBV29-1 to TRBJ2-5; 8 nucleotides line up with TRBD1. This CDR3 comprises 11 residues. Per germline, CDR1 SQVTM and CDR2 ANQGSEA. The CDR3 sequence: CSARGLENQYF. DNA for the CDR3: TGCAGCGCCAGGGGGCTCGAGAACCAGTACTTC. Together with reference TRBV29-1 and TRBJ2-5, the CDR3 gives the full variable domain: SAVISQKPSRDICQRGTSLTIQCQVDSQVTMMFWYRQQPGQSLTLIATANQGSEATYESGFVIDKFPISRPNLTFSTLTVSNMSPEDSSIYLCSARGLENQYFGPGTRLLVL.